A single T cell receptor beta chain is shown here with its context. Its antigen is currently unknown. A much larger clone differs by one base, so this may be a read error. As the CDR3 is not closed by the conserved phenylalanine or tryptophan, this likely results from a read error. Full-length variable regions came from constant-region reverse primers plus semi-nested Nested Universal Primer A PCR. TCRdb called the 5' RACE reads again in MiXCR, with one record for every CDR3 protein. The sample gives 40,000 to 65,000 distinct CDR3 sequences, around 25% of which show up once; approximately 3.4% is in the top ten. This CDR3 is 15 amino acids long. The V segment lost 7 bases and the J segment 6 bases; nucleotides outside the gene matches: 6. Germline V lookup: CDR1 SNHLY, CDR2 FYNNEI. Study-wide results and caveats: Tumor memory CD4+ T cell TCR gene usage was found to cluster with blood and lymph node memory CD4+ cells and with lymph node naive CD4+ cells. Greatest tumor Treg TCR overlap was with tumor naive CD4+ cells.

Sequenced sample: tumor-infiltrating naive CD4+ T cells sorted from the breast tumor. Stated subset: naive CD4+ T cells, CD4+CD45RA+CD25-. The J gene is TRBJ2-3, the V gene TRBV2, with TRBD2 matching 14 bases. The clonotype comes from a female donor with breast cancer. CDR3 protein: CASNEGLAGADTQYL. CDR3 DNA sequence: TGTGCCAGCAACGAGGGACTAGCGGGAGCTGATACGCAGTATCTT.